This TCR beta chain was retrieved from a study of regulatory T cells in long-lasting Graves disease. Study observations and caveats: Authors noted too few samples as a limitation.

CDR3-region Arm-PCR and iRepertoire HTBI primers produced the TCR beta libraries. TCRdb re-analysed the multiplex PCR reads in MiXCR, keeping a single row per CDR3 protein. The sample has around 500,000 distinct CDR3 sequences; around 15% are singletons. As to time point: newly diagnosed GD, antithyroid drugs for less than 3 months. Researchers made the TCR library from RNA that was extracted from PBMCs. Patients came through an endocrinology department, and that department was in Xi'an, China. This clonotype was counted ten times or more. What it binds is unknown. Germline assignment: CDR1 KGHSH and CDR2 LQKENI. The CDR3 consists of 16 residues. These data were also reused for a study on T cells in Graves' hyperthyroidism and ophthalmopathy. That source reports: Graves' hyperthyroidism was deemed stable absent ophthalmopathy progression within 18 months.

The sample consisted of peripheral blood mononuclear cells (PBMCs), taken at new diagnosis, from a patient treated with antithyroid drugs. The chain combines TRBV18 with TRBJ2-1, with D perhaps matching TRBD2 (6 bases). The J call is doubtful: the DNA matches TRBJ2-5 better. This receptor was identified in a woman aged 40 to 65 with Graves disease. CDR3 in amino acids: CASSPQGPGTGETQYF. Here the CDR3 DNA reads TGTGCCAGCTCACCTCAGGGTCCGGGGACTGGCGAGACCCAGTACTTC.